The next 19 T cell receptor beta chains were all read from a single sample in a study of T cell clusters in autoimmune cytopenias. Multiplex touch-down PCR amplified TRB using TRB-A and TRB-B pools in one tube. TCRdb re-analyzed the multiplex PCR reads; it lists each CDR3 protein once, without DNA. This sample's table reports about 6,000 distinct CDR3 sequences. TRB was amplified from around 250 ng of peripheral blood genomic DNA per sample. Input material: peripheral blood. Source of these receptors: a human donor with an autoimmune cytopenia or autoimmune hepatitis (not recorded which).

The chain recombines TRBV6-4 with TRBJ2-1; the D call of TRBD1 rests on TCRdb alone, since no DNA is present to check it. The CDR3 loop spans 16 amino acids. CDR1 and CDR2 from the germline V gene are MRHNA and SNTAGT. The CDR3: CASSDTPGGGYNEQFF.

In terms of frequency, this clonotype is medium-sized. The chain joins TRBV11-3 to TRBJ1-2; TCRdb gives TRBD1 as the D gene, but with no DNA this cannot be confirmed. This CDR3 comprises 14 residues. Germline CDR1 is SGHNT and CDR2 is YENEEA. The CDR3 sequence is CASSLNRANYGYTF. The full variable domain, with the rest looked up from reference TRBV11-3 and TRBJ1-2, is EAGVVQSPRYKIIEKKQPVAFWCNPISGHNTLYWYLQNLGQGPELLIRYENEEAVDDSQLPKDRFSAERLKGVDSTLKIQPAELGDSAVYLCASSLNRANYGYTFGSGTRLTVV.

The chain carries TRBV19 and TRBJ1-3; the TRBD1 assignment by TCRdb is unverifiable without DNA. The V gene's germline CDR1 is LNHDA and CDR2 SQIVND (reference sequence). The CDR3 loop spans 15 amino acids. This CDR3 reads CASSDSSNSGNTIYF.

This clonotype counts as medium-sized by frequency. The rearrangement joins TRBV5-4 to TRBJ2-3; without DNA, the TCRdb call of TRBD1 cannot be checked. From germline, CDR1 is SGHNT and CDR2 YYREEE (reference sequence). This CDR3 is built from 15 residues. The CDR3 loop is CASSEGQGGTDTQYF.

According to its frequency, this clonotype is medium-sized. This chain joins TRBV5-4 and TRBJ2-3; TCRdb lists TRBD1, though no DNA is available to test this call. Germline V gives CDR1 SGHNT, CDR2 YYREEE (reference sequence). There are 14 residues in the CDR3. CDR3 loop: CASSARGGTDTQYF.

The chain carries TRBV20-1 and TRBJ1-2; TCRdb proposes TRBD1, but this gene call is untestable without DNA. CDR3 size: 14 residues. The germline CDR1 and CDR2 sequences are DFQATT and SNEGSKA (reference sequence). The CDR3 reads CSAGTGNYNYGYTF.

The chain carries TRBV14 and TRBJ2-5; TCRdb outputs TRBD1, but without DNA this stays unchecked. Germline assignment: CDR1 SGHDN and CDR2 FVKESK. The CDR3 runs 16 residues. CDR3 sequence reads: CASSPGTGVVQETQYF.

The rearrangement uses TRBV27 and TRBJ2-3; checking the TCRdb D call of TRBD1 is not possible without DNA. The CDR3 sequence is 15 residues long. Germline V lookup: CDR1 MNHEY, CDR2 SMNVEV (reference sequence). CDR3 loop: CASILDGAREDTQYF.

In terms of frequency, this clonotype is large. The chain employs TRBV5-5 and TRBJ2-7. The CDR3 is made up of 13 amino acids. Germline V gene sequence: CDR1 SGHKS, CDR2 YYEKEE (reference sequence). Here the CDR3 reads CASSFGSSYEQYF. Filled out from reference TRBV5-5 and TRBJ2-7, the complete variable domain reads DAGVTQSPTHLIKTRGQQVTLRCSPISGHKSVSWYQQVLGQGPQFIFQYYEKEERGRGNFPDRFSARQFPNYSSELNVNALLLGDSALYLCASSFGSSYEQYFGPGTRLTVT.

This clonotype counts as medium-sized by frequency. This CDR3 is CASSEAYRTYEQYF. This chain uses TRBV6-1 with TRBJ2-7. This CDR3 contains 14 residues. Germline V CDR1 and CDR2: MNHNS, SASEGT.

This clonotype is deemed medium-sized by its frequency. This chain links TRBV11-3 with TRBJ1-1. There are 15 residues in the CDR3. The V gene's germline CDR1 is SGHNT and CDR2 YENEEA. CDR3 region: CASSLGITANTEAFF. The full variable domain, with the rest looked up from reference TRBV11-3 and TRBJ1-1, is EAGVVQSPRYKIIEKKQPVAFWCNPISGHNTLYWYLQNLGQGPELLIRYENEEAVDDSQLPKDRFSAERLKGVDSTLKIQPAELGDSAVYLCASSLGITANTEAFFGQGTRLTVV.

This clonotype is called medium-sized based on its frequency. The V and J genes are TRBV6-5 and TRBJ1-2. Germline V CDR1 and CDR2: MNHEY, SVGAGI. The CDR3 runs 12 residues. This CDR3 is CASSYHPYGYTF.

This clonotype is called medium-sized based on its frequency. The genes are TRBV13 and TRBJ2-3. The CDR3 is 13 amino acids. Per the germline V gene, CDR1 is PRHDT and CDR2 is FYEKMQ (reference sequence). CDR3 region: CASSVTRADTQYF.

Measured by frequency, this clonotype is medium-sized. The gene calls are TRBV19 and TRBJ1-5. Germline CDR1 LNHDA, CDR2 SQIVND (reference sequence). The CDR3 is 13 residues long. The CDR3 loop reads CASSTIGKQPQHF.

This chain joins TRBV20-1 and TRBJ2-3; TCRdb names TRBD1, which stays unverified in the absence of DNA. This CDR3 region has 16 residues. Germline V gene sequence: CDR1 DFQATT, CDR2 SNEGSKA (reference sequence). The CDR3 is CSASLDRGRITDTQYF.

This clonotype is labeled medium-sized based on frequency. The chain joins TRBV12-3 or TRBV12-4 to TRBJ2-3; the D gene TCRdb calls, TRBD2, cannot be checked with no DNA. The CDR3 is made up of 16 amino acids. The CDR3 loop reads CASSLGLAGSTDTQYF.

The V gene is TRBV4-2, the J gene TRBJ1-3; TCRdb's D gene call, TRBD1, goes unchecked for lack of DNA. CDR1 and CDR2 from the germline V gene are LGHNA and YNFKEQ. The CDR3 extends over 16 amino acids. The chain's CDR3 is CASSQTGGRAGNTIYF.

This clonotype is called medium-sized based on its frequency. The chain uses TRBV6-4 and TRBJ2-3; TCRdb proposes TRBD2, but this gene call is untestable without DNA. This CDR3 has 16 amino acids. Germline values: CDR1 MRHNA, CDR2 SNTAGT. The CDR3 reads CASSDSPSGGADTQYF.

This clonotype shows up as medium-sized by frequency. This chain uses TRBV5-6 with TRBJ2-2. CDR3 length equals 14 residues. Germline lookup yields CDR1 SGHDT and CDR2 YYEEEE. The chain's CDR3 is CASSLRQAGGELFF.